This T cell receptor beta chain was identified in a study of T-cell memory formation after mild COVID-19. Trimming took 6 bases from V and 1 from J, leaving 9 bases between them. The CDR3 sequence is 13 residues long. Germline values: CDR1 SNHLY, CDR2 FYNNEI. MiXCR, run by TCRdb on the 5' RACE reads, gives a single entry per CDR3 protein. In the table there are some 120,000 distinct CDR3 sequences, over 15% of which are singletons. This clonotype appeared a few times. V and J are TRBV2 and TRBJ1-1, with no clear D. The TCR was taken from a man in his late teens or twenties who had mild COVID-19 (a few samples of this study predate the infection). Cell type and time point are not known. Specimen: PBMCs or a T cell subset sorted from them (not recorded which). CDR3 region: CASRENRNTEAFF. The CDR3 DNA reads TGTGCCAGCAGAGAAAACAGGAACACTGAAGCTTTCTTT.